This TCR beta chain derives from a study of T cell responses to AZD1222 COVID-19 vaccine. Study findings and constraints: The donor cohort was predominantly white British with a female majority, and clonal diversity may have been underestimated. Among AZD1222 vaccinees, only 5 to 7 were seropositive at baseline. Spike-wide coverage was observed for vaccine-associated CD4 TCRs, with dominant responses at 160-218 and 743-854.

The CDR3 is 15 amino acids. The ends were cut back, 0 bases at V and 2 bases at J, with 10 bases in the middle. CDR1 and CDR2 (germline): MNHEY, SVGAGI. Regarding this clone: Its antigen is not identified.

TCRdb keeps only in-frame clones here, not all; method: immunoSEQ multiplex PCR. The table shows over 120,000 clones, with roughly 90% occurring only once. J is TRBJ1-1 and V is TRBV6-5, with D uncertain. The sequence was collected from an adult who received the AZD1222 COVID-19 vaccine. Sequencing was performed on peripheral blood, taken 28 days after the second AZD1222 dose. CDR3 in amino acids: CASSYSPDENTEAFF. As DNA, the CDR3 is TGTGCCAGCAGTTACTCTCCGGACGAAAACACTGAAGCTTTCTTT.